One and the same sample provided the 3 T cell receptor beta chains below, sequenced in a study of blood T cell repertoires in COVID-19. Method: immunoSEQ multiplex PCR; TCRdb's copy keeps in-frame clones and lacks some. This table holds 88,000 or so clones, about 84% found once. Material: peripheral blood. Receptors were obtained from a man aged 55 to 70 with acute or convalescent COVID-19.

The CDR3: CASSPDRYNEQFF. CDR3 nucleotide sequence: TGTGCCAGCTCACCGGACAGGTACAATGAGCAGTTCTTC. The chain links TRBV18 to TRBJ2-1; 7 bases fit TRBD1. This CDR3 region has 13 residues. Trimming at V came to 3 bases and at J to 4 bases, leaving 0 bases not matched to a gene. Germline loops: CDR1 KGHSH, CDR2 LQKENI.

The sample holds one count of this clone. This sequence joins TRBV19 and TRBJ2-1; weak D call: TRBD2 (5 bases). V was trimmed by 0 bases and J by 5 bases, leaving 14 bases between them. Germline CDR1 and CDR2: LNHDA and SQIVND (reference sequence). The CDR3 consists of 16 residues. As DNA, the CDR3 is TGTGCCAGTAGTATAGACTCGGCGGGCGTCGACAATGAGCAGTTCTTC. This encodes CASSIDSAGVDNEQFF.

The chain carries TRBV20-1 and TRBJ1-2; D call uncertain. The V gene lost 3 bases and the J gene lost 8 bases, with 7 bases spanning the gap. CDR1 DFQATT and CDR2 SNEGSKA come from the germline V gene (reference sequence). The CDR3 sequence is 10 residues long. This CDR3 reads CSASGEGYTF. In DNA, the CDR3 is TGCAGTGCTAGCGGTGAAGGCTACACCTTC.